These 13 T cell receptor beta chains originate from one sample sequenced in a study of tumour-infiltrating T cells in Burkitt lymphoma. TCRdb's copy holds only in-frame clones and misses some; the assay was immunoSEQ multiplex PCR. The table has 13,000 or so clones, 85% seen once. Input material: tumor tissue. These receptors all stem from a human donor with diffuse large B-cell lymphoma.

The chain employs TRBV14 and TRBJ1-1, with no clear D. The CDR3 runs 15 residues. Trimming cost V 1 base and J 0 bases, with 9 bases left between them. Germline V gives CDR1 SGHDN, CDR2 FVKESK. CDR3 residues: CASSQVRQMNTEAFF. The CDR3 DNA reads TGTGCCAGCAGCCAAGTTCGGCAAATGAACACTGAAGCTTTCTTT.

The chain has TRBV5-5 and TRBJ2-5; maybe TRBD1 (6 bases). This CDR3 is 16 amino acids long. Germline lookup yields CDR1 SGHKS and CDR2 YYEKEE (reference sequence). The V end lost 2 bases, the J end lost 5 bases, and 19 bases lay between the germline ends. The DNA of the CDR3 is TGTGCCAGCAGCTTCCCTCAATACAGGGATAGCGAGACCCAGTACTTC. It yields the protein CASSFPQYRDSETQYF.

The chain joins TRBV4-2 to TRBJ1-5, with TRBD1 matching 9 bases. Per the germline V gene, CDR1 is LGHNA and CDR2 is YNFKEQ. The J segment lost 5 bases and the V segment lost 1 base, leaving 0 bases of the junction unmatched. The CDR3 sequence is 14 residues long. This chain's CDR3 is CASSQGDRDQPQHF. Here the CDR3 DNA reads TGTGCCAGCAGCCAAGGGGACAGGGATCAGCCCCAGCATTTT.

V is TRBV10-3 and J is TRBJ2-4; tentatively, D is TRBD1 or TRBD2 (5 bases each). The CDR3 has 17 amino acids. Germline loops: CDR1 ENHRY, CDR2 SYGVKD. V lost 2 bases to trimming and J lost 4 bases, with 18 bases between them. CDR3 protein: CAISELLPGPGKNIQYF. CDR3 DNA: TGTGCCATCAGTGAGCTTTTGCCGGGACCCGGGAAAAACATTCAGTACTTC.

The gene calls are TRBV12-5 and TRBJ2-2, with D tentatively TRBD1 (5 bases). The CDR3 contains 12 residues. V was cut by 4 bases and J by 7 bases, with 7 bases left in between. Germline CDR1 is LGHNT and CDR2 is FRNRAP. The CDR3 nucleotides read TGTGCTAGTGGTTACCAGGGCGGGGAGCTGTTTTTT. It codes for CASGYQGGELFF.

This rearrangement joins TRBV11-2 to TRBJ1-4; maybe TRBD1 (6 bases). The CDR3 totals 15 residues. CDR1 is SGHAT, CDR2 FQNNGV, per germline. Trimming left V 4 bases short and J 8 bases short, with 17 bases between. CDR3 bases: TGTGCCAGCAGCTCTAATATGCAGGGGAGCGAAAAACTGTTTTTT. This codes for CASSSNMQGSEKLFF.

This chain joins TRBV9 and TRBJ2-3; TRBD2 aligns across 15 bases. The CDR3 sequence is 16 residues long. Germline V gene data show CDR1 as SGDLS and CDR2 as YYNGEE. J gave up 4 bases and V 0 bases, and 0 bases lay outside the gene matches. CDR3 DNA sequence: TGTGCCAGCAGCGTAGGGACTAGCGGGGGGGCAGATACGCAGTATTTT. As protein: CASSVGTSGGADTQYF.

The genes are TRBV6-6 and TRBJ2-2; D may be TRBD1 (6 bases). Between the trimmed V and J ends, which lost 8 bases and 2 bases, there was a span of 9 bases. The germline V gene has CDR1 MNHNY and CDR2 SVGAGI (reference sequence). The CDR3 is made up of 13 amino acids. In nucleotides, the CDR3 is TGTGCCAGCTCCAGGGGCAACACCGGGGAGCTGTTTTTT. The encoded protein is CASSRGNTGELFF.

The CDR3 spells CASSGSGRFPDTQYF. The CDR3 DNA reads TGCGCCAGCAGTGGAAGCGGGAGGTTCCCAGATACGCAGTATTTT. The V and J genes are TRBV10-1 and TRBJ2-3; 9 bases are a match to TRBD2. Germline V gives CDR1 WNHNN, CDR2 SYGVQD (reference sequence). The CDR3 sequence is 15 residues long. V lost 4 bases to trimming and J lost 4 bases; unmatched junction nucleotides: 6.

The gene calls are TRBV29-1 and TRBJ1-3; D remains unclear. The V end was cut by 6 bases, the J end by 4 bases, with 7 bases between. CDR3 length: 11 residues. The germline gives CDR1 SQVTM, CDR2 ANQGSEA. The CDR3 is CSVARGNTIYF. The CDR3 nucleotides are TGCAGCGTGGCGAGAGGAAACACCATATATTTT.

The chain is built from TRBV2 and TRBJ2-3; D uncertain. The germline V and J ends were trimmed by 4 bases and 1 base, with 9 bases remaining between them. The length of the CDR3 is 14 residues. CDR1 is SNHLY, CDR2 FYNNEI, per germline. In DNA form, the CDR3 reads TGTGCCAGCAGTGTTCGGCAAGGCACAGATACGCAGTATTTT. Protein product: CASSVRQGTDTQYF.

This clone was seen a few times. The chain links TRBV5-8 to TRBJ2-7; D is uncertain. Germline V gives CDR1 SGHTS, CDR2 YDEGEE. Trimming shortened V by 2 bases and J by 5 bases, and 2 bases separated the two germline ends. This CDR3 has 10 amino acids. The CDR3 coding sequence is TGTGCCAGCAGCTTCCACGAGCAGTACTTC. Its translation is CASSFHEQYF.

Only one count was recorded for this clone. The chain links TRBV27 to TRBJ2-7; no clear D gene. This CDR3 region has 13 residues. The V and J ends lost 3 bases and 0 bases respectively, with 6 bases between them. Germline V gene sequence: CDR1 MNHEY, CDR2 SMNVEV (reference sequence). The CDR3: CASSFSSSYEQYF. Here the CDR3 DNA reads TGTGCCAGCAGTTTCTCCAGCTCCTACGAGCAGTACTTC.